One sample yielded the 9 T cell receptor beta chains listed below, sequenced in a study of OX40 agonist ivuxolimab in advanced cancers. Using immunoSEQ multiplex PCR, the repertoire was profiled, and TCRdb retains in-frame clones only, with some absent. The sample holds more than 65,000 clones, around four fifths seen once. The sequenced sample was CD4+ or CD8+ T cells sorted from blood, obtained in a trial of the OX40 agonist ivuxolimab. The source is an adult with an advanced solid tumor such as melanoma, head and neck, liver or kidney cancer.

The chain recombines TRBV7-2 with TRBJ2-5; 10 positions match TRBD2. The germline V gene has CDR1 SGHTA and CDR2 FQGNSA. The length of the CDR3 is 15 residues. The trim removed 7 bases at V and 4 bases at J, leaving 9 bases unmatched. The DNA for the CDR3 is TGTGCCAGCACCCCTAGCGGGAGAGGTTTAGAGACCCAGTACTTC. It is translated as CASTPSGRGLETQYF.

This chain joins TRBV11-2 and TRBJ2-7; D perhaps matches TRBD1 (5 bases). V lost 5 bases, J lost 2 bases, and 7 bases lay in between. Germline V gene data show CDR1 as SGHAT and CDR2 as FQNNGV. The CDR3 has 12 amino acids. Here the CDR3 DNA reads TGTGCCAGCAGCCAGACAGCCTACGAGCAGTACTTC. Its protein product is CASSQTAYEQYF.

This clone was recorded a few times. The chain has TRBV6-1 and TRBJ1-1, with a tentative D call TRBD1 (6 bases). This CDR3 is built from 15 residues. Germline V gene lookup returns CDR1 MNHNS and CDR2 SASEGT. Trimming removed 2 bases from V and 1 base from J, with 11 bases in between. The CDR3 spells CASSEPGAANTEAFF. The CDR3 bases are TGTGCCAGCAGTGAACCGGGGGCGGCGAACACTGAAGCTTTCTTT.

The J gene is TRBJ2-1, the V gene TRBV27, with TRBD2 matching 12 bases. The CDR3 contains 16 residues. The V gene end was trimmed by 5 bases and the J gene end by 0 bases; junction bases not matched to a gene: 2. CDR1 and CDR2 (germline): MNHEY, SMNVEV (reference sequence). The CDR3 coding sequence is TGTGCCAGCAGTGGACTAGCGGGGAGCTCCTACAATGAGCAGTTCTTC. Protein product: CASSGLAGSSYNEQFF.

The chain uses TRBV7-2 and TRBJ2-7; 10 nucleotides align to TRBD2. From germline, CDR1 is SGHTA and CDR2 FQGNSA. CDR3 length: 15 residues. J gave up 4 bases and V 5 bases, and 8 bases lay outside the gene matches. As DNA, the CDR3 is TGTGCCAGCAGCCCAACCGGGACTAGCGCGTACGAGCAGTACTTC. Translation gives CASSPTGTSAYEQYF.

The chain combines TRBV19 with TRBJ2-1; possible D gene TRBD1, 6 bases. Germline CDR1 LNHDA, CDR2 SQIVND (reference sequence). This CDR3 contains 13 residues. V was clipped by 5 bases and J by 9 bases, with 14 bases between them. CDR3 sequence (DNA): TGTGCCAGTAGTTTAAGACAGGATGGTGAGCAGTTCTTC. Translating it yields CASSLRQDGEQFF.

This clone was recorded a few times. V gene TRBV2 combines with J gene TRBJ1-1; 9 bases align to TRBD1. The CDR3 spans 12 residues. The J segment lost 4 bases and the V segment lost 8 bases, leaving 2 bases of the junction unmatched. Per the germline V gene, CDR1 is SNHLY and CDR2 is FYNNEI. The CDR3 DNA sequence: TGTGCCAGCGGGACAGGGTTCACTGAAGCTTTCTTT. Amino acid sequence: CASGTGFTEAFF.

This rearrangement joins TRBV5-8 to TRBJ2-5; possibly TRBD1 for D (6 bases). The V gene's germline CDR1 is SGHTS and CDR2 YDEGEE. Trimming removed 3 bases at V and 5 bases at J, with 14 bases between. This CDR3 is 14 amino acids long. The CDR3 sequence is CASSYGQPPETQYF. In nucleotides, the CDR3 is TGTGCCAGCAGCTATGGACAGCCCCCGGAGACCCAGTACTTC.

The rearrangement joins TRBV6-1 to TRBJ1-5; D gene uncertain. V lost 8 bases to trimming and J lost 4 bases, with 12 bases between them. The CDR3 totals 13 residues. Germline V CDR1 and CDR2: MNHNS, SASEGT. CDR3 DNA: TGTGCCAGCGAAGCGGGAGGGAATCAGCCCCAGCATTTT. Amino acids: CASEAGGNQPQHF.